A single sample is the source of the 3 T cell receptor beta chains below, sequenced in a study of T cell responses to AZD1222 COVID-19 vaccine. The protocol was immunoSEQ multiplex PCR, while the TCRdb copy is restricted to in-frame clones and leaves out a portion. The repertoire consists of some 63,000 clones, with about 91% occurring once and the leading ten covering about 6.3%. The starting material was peripheral blood, obtained 28 days after the second AZD1222 dose. All receptors derive from an adult who received the AZD1222 COVID-19 vaccine.

The chain joins TRBV3-1 (or the pseudogene TRBV3-2) to TRBJ1-4, with unresolved D. Germline CDR1 is LGHDT and CDR2 is YNNKEL (reference sequence). The CDR3 contains 14 residues. V was cut by 0 bases and J by 6 bases, with 8 bases left in between. CDR3 sequence reads: CASSQELPDEKLFF. The CDR3, as DNA: TGTGCCAGCAGCCAAGAACTCCCAGATGAAAAACTGTTTTTT.

The chain is built from TRBV13 and TRBJ2-1, with 10 bases matching TRBD1. This CDR3 spans 15 amino acids. V lost 5 bases to trimming and J lost 6 bases; unmatched junction nucleotides: 7. Germline CDR1 and CDR2: PRHDT and FYEKMQ (reference sequence). The CDR3 nucleotides are TGTGCCAGCAGCCAGAGGACAGGGGGATCCAATGAGCAGTTCTTC. The encoded protein is CASSQRTGGSNEQFF.

The genes are TRBV5-1 and TRBJ1-6; weak D call: TRBD1 (6 bases). Germline V lookup: CDR1 SGHRS, CDR2 YFSETQ. The CDR3 length is 16 residues. Trimming shortened V by 3 bases and J by 4 bases, and 14 bases separated the two germline ends. CDR3 nucleotide sequence: TGCGCCAGCAGCTCAGGACAGCGCCCATATAATTCACCCCTCCACTTT. This codes for CASSSGQRPYNSPLHF. The full variable domain, rest sourced from reference TRBV5-1 and TRBJ1-6, is KAGVTQTPRYLIKTRGQQVTLSCSPISGHRSVSWYQQTPGQGLQFLFEYFSETQRNKGNFPGRFSGRQFSNSRSEMNVSTLELGDSALYLCASSSGQRPYNSPLHFGNGTRLTVT.